A single sample is the source of the 29 T cell receptor beta chains below, sequenced in a study of Ad26.COV2.S vaccination and SARS-CoV-2 variants. Stated treatment: roughly 19 received Ad26.COV2.S at low or high dose, single or two shots; about 5 received placebo; per-sample allocation not given. Sampling happened 63 days after the first vaccine or placebo injection. Using immunoSEQ multiplex PCR, the repertoire was profiled, and TCRdb retains in-frame clones only, with some absent. The data hold some 320,000 clones, with 70% to 90% observed a single time. The sample here was peripheral blood, taken in a trial of Ad26.COV2.S vaccine versus placebo. The receptors were gathered from a person between 18 and 65 years old who received the Ad26.COV2.S COVID-19 vaccine or a placebo.

The chain employs TRBV7-2 and TRBJ1-2, with D possibly matching TRBD1 (6 bases). Per germline, CDR1 SGHTA and CDR2 FQGNSA. V was trimmed by 0 bases and J by 7 bases, leaving 12 bases between them. This CDR3 region has 14 residues. The CDR3 coding sequence is TGTGCCAGCAGCTTAGCCGGGGGGCGGGGTGGCTACACCTTC. Protein product: CASSLAGGRGGYTF.

The chain couples TRBV12-3 or TRBV12-4 to TRBJ2-7, with TRBD1 identical over 10 bases. The trim removed 6 bases at V and 9 bases at J, leaving 8 bases unmatched. The CDR3 spans 13 residues. The CDR3 region has the DNA TGTGCCAGCAGCCGGGGGGACAGGGGCTCGCAGTACTTC. It translates to CASSRGDRGSQYF.

This chain uses TRBV3-1 (or the pseudogene TRBV3-2) with TRBJ2-7; 8 bases agree with TRBD1. J gave up 2 bases and V 5 bases, and 8 bases lay outside the gene matches. Germline V gives CDR1 LGHDT, CDR2 YNNKEL (reference sequence). The CDR3 has 15 amino acids. This chain's CDR3 is CASSLTTGAAYEQYF. The CDR3 DNA reads as TGTGCCAGCAGCTTAACGACAGGGGCCGCCTACGAGCAGTACTTC.

This chain uses TRBV27 with TRBJ2-7; no reliable D call. Germline loops: CDR1 MNHEY, CDR2 SMNVEV (reference sequence). This CDR3 is built from 9 residues. The V end was cut by 8 bases, the J end by 3 bases, with 2 bases between. The CDR3 nucleotides are TGTGCCAGCCTCTACGAGCAGTACTTC. Translating it yields CASLYEQYF.

The chain recombines TRBV6-5 with TRBJ2-7; the D gene is possibly TRBD2 (5 bases). Trimming stripped 8 bases from V and 4 bases from J, with 15 bases between. CDR1 is MNHEY and CDR2 is SVGAGI in the germline V gene. The CDR3 contains 13 residues. The CDR3 is CASCREAGYEQYF. The CDR3 bases are TGTGCCAGCTGCCGGGAAGCTGGTTACGAGCAGTACTTC.

The table lists this clone with a count of one. V is TRBV7-8 and J is TRBJ2-5, with D possibly being TRBD2 (6 bases). The V end was cut by 10 bases, the J end by 1 base, with 16 bases between. This CDR3 is built from 14 residues. Germline loops: CDR1 SGHVS, CDR2 FQNEAQ. CDR3 residues: CATTRGGAQETQYF. In DNA form, the CDR3 reads TGTGCCACTACACGGGGAGGAGCCCAAGAGACCCAGTACTTC.

The V call is TRBV18, the J call TRBJ2-1; a weak D match, TRBD1 (5 bases). V was clipped by 5 bases and J by 12 bases, with 20 bases between them. The V gene's germline CDR1 is KGHSH and CDR2 LQKENI. The CDR3 loop spans 14 amino acids. CDR3 residues: CASSTRDGNVGQFF. The CDR3 DNA follows: TGTGCCAGCTCAACCAGGGATGGGAATGTAGGGCAGTTCTTC. Drawing the rest from reference TRBV18 and TRBJ2-1, the complete variable domain is NAGVMQNPRHLVRRRGQEARLRCSPMKGHSHVYWYRQLPEEGLKFMVYLQKENIIDESGMPKERFSAEFPKEGPSILRIQQVVRGDSAAYFCASSTRDGNVGQFFGPGTRLTVL.

The chain couples TRBV6-6 to TRBJ1-5; unclear D gene. The CDR3 extends over 15 amino acids. V was clipped by 3 bases and J by 0 bases, with 9 bases between them. Germline V gives CDR1 MNHNY, CDR2 SVGAGI (reference sequence). CDR3 sequence reads: CASSYSIFSNQPQHF. CDR3 nucleotides: TGTGCCAGCAGTTATTCAATTTTTAGCAATCAGCCCCAGCATTTT.

This clone was recorded once. Here the CDR3 reads CASRQGLAGANVLTF. In DNA form, the CDR3 reads TGTGCCAGCAGGCAGGGTTTGGCTGGGGCCAACGTCCTGACTTTC. The V gene is TRBV6-5, the J gene TRBJ2-6, with D perhaps TRBD1 (5 bases). Trimming pared 6 bases from V and 2 bases from J, leaving 11 bases between. The length of the CDR3 is 15 residues. Looked up from germline, CDR1 is MNHEY and CDR2 is SVGAGI.

J is TRBJ2-7 and V is TRBV6-2 or TRBV6-3, with no clear D. The CDR3 is made up of 17 amino acids. From germline, CDR1 is MNHEY and CDR2 SVGEGT. V lost 4 bases, J lost 0 bases, and 19 bases lay in between. The CDR3 loop is CASSFHQLKPTSYEQYF. The CDR3, as DNA: TGTGCCAGCAGTTTCCACCAACTCAAACCCACCTCCTACGAGCAGTACTTC.

The chain links TRBV28 to TRBJ1-4, with D unresolved. This CDR3 comprises 15 residues. The germline CDR1 and CDR2 sequences are MDHEN and SYDVKM. The V gene lost 2 bases and the J gene lost 1 base, with 8 bases spanning the gap. The CDR3 bases are TGTGCCAGCAGTTTAAAGCGAATAACTAATGAAAAACTGTTTTTT. Its protein is CASSLKRITNEKLFF.

This chain joins TRBV5-1 and TRBJ2-3; D ambiguous. The CDR3 extends over 14 amino acids. With 3 bases removed from V and 1 base from J, the gap between germline ends came to 9 bases. Looked up from germline, CDR1 is SGHRS and CDR2 is YFSETQ. DNA for the CDR3: TGCGCCAGCAGCTGGGCGGACCGCACAGATACGCAGTATTTT. It yields the protein CASSWADRTDTQYF.

The V gene is TRBV9, the J gene TRBJ2-7; 10 bases fit TRBD1. In germline, CDR1 is SGDLS, CDR2 YYNGEE. This CDR3 is 15 amino acids long. V shed 3 bases and J 5 bases; nucleotides not matched to a gene: 8. The CDR3 reads CASSERDRGFDEQYF. CDR3 bases: TGTGCCAGCAGCGAGCGGGACAGGGGTTTCGACGAGCAGTACTTC.

The chain carries TRBV3-1 (or the pseudogene TRBV3-2) and TRBJ2-5, with D possibly called TRBD1 or TRBD2 (5 bases each). In germline, CDR1 is LGHDT, CDR2 YNNKEL (reference sequence). This CDR3 has 13 amino acids. V shed 4 bases and J shed 5 bases, with 11 bases lying between them. In DNA form, the CDR3 reads TGTGCCAGCAGCCCACCCTGGGGGGAGACCCAGTACTTC. As protein: CASSPPWGETQYF.

The V and J genes are TRBV11-3 and TRBJ2-5; D is uncertain. The CDR3 runs 14 residues. The germline V gene has CDR1 SGHNT and CDR2 YENEEA. V was clipped by 5 bases and J by 2 bases, with 12 bases between them. As DNA, the CDR3 is TGTGCCAGCAGCCGGACGCAGGAGCAAGAGACCCAGTACTTC. This encodes CASSRTQEQETQYF. The entire variable domain, with the rest obtained from reference TRBV11-3 and TRBJ2-5, is as follows: EAGVVQSPRYKIIEKKQPVAFWCNPISGHNTLYWYLQNLGQGPELLIRYENEEAVDDSQLPKDRFSAERLKGVDSTLKIQPAELGDSAVYLCASSRTQEQETQYFGPGTRLLVL.

This chain links TRBV7-2 with TRBJ2-2; TRBD2 might be the D (6 bases). Trimming removed 5 bases from V and 6 bases from J, with 19 bases in between. Germline-derived CDR1 and CDR2 are SGHTA and FQGNSA. This CDR3 is built from 16 residues. Written as DNA, the CDR3 is TGTGCCAGCAGCCAGTTGGGGGGTGGGATGTCCGGGGAGCTGTTTTTT. Amino acid sequence: CASSQLGGGMSGELFF.

This clone was picked up one time. This chain joins TRBV18 and TRBJ2-2, with a tentative D call TRBD2 (5 bases). Deletions cut 6 bases from V and 6 bases from J, with 14 bases between. CDR1 and CDR2 (germline): KGHSH, LQKENI. This CDR3 has 14 residues. The CDR3: CASSLTSSAGELFF. In DNA, the CDR3 is TGTGCCAGCTCCCTAACTAGTAGCGCCGGGGAGCTGTTTTTT.

The V gene is TRBV3-1 (or the pseudogene TRBV3-2), the J gene TRBJ2-7; D uncertain. CDR1 is LGHDT, CDR2 YNNKEL, per germline (reference sequence). The CDR3 length is 13 residues. V was shortened by 4 bases and J by 0 bases, with 7 bases between the two germline ends. CDR3 DNA: TGTGCCAGCAGCCGCGCCAGCTCCTACGAGCAGTACTTC. This translates into CASSRASSYEQYF.

The chain employs TRBV3-1 (or the pseudogene TRBV3-2) and TRBJ2-5, with a possible D match to TRBD2 (5 bases). CDR1 is LGHDT and CDR2 is YNNKEL in the germline V gene (reference sequence). Trimming shortened V by 5 bases and J by 5 bases, and 18 bases separated the two germline ends. The CDR3 is made up of 15 amino acids. In DNA form, the CDR3 reads TGTGCCAGCAGCACATGGGTAGTCTCGGGGGAGACCCAGTACTTC. Translating it yields CASSTWVVSGETQYF.

The V call is TRBV15, the J call TRBJ1-2, with 9 bases that match TRBD1. The V and J ends lost 4 bases and 4 bases, in that order; junction bases with no gene match: 10. Per germline, CDR1 LNHNV and CDR2 YYDKDF (reference sequence). The CDR3 is made up of 16 amino acids. The CDR3 DNA reads as TGTGCCACCAGCATCGAACAGGGGGCACGTGTCTATGGCTACACCTTC. Encoded protein: CATSIEQGARVYGYTF.

This sequence joins TRBV3-1 (or the pseudogene TRBV3-2) and TRBJ2-1, with TRBD2 identical over 11 bases. CDR1 is LGHDT, CDR2 YNNKEL, per germline (reference sequence). Losses at the gene ends were 4 bases for V and 6 bases for J; bases not matched to a gene: 8. The CDR3 consists of 16 residues. The CDR3 DNA follows: TGTGCCAGCAGCCCACTAGCGGGGGTTGGGGGCAATGAGCAGTTCTTC. Its protein is CASSPLAGVGGNEQFF.

V and J are TRBV5-1 and TRBJ1-2, with TRBD1 matching 12 bases. The CDR3 sequence is 14 residues long. Trimming removed 5 bases from V and 5 bases from J; junction bases left unmatched: 4. Per germline, CDR1 SGHRS and CDR2 YFSETQ. The CDR3 sequence: CASRPGQGAYGYTF. As DNA, the CDR3 is TGCGCCAGCAGGCCGGGACAGGGGGCTTATGGCTACACCTTC.

This clone has a single count. The CDR3: CASSPSGTATTNEKLFF. The CDR3 DNA reads as TGCGCCAGCAGCCCGTCCGGGACAGCTACAACTAATGAAAAACTGTTTTTT. The J gene is TRBJ1-4, the V gene TRBV4-1, with TRBD1 identical over 7 bases. The CDR3 consists of 17 residues. Germline V gene data show CDR1 as MGHRA and CDR2 as YSYEKL. Germline trimming cut 4 bases from V and 0 bases from J; bases unmatched to any gene: 8.

CDR3: CASSLQLDVRVNEQFF. The CDR3 DNA is TGCGCCAGCAGCTTGCAGTTGGATGTCAGGGTCAATGAGCAGTTCTTC. This rearrangement joins TRBV5-1 to TRBJ2-1; D may be TRBD1 (5 bases). Between the trimmed V and J ends, which lost 1 base and 6 bases, there was a span of 17 bases. Germline-derived CDR1 and CDR2 are SGHRS and YFSETQ. The CDR3 loop spans 16 amino acids.

The CDR3 bases are TGTGCCAGCCGCCCGGGGGTTTTCTCTGGAAACACCATATATTTT. Its translation: CASRPGVFSGNTIYF. The V gene is TRBV19, the J gene TRBJ1-3; possibly TRBD1 for D (5 bases). V was trimmed by 9 bases and J by 0 bases, leaving 15 bases between them. Germline V gene data show CDR1 as LNHDA and CDR2 as SQIVND (reference sequence). The CDR3 extends over 15 amino acids.

The rearrangement joins TRBV5-1 to TRBJ1-5; 9 bases fit TRBD1. This CDR3 has 15 amino acids. Germline values: CDR1 SGHRS, CDR2 YFSETQ. Trimming cost V 0 bases and J 4 bases; bases outside gene matches: 2. CDR3 DNA sequence: TGCGCCAGCAGCTTGGGACAGGGGGGGAATCAGCCCCAGCATTTT. This sequence encodes CASSLGQGGNQPQHF.

The V and J genes are TRBV2 and TRBJ2-1; the D is unclear. Between the trimmed V and J ends, which lost 1 base and 5 bases, there was a span of 6 bases. This CDR3 region has 13 residues. Germline V gives CDR1 SNHLY, CDR2 FYNNEI. CDR3 nucleotide sequence: TGTGCCAGCAGTGAAGGTTACAACAATGAGCAGTTCTTC. Translation gives CASSEGYNNEQFF.

The chain couples TRBV14 to TRBJ2-2; D gene uncertain. V lost 0 bases to trimming and J lost 7 bases, with 12 bases between them. This CDR3 spans 15 amino acids. Germline CDR1 reads SGHDN; CDR2 reads FVKESK. The CDR3 bases are TGTGCCAGCAGCCAAGAAGGGAACTACGACGGGGAGCTGTTTTTT. Its translation is CASSQEGNYDGELFF.

CDR3: CASSPTGTYYEQYF. The CDR3 nucleotides are TGTGCCAGCAGTCCAACCGGGACCTACTACGAGCAGTACTTC. The rearrangement joins TRBV27 to TRBJ2-7, with D possibly being TRBD1 or TRBD2 (5 bases each). Germline assignment: CDR1 MNHEY and CDR2 SMNVEV (reference sequence). V lost 5 bases, J lost 3 bases, and 14 bases lay in between. This CDR3 has 14 amino acids.